A single sample is the source of the 3 T cell receptor beta chains below, sequenced in a study of blood T cells in healthy people across ages. A second 7 to 11 cycle PCR used barcoded and J-beta primers. TCRdb itself ran the 5' RACE reads through MiXCR, one entry per CDR3 protein. In the table there are approximately 1,000,000 distinct CDR3 sequences, 30% to 40% of which are singletons. The sample comprised blood. These receptors were obtained from a man between 18 and 29 years old in good health.

This clonotype was picked up many times. The J gene is TRBJ1-2, the V gene TRBV7-2, with a tentative D call TRBD1 (5 bases). Per germline, CDR1 SGHTA and CDR2 FQGNSA. The CDR3 is 15 amino acids. V lost 1 base and J 4 bases, leaving 13 bases between the germline ends. CDR3 residues: CASSLGPGGGYGYTF. The CDR3 region has the DNA TGTGCCAGCAGCTTAGGGCCCGGGGGGGGCTATGGCTACACCTTC.

The chain recombines TRBV20-1 with TRBJ2-7; D remains ambiguous. Germline V gene sequence: CDR1 DFQATT, CDR2 SNEGSKA (reference sequence). CDR3 size: 12 residues. Trimming took 4 bases from V and 0 from J, leaving 7 bases between them. The CDR3 sequence: CSAKPNSYEQYF. CDR3 DNA sequence: TGCAGTGCTAAGCCCAACTCCTACGAGCAGTACTTC.

CDR3 bases: TGTGCCAGCAGCTTGAGCAGGGCGAACCTCTATGTCGGCTACACCTTC. Protein sequence: CASSLSRANLYVGYTF. The V call is TRBV5-8, the J call TRBJ1-2; weak D call: TRBD1 (5 bases). This CDR3 is 16 amino acids long. Looked up from germline, CDR1 is SGHTS and CDR2 is YDEGEE. V was clipped by 1 base and J by 8 bases, with 21 bases between them. Variable domain in full (rest from reference TRBV5-8 and TRBJ1-2): EAGVTQSPTHLIKTRGQQATLRCSPISGHTSVYWYQQALGLGLQFLLWYDEGEERNRGNFPPRFSGRQFPNYSSELNVNALELEDSALYLCASSLSRANLYVGYTFGSGTRLTVV.